The 21 T cell receptor beta chains below come from one sample, sequenced in a study of T cells in Graves' hyperthyroidism and ophthalmopathy. What was amplified from RNA transcripts were TCR beta CDR3 regions. Using the HTBI primer set, a first-round RT-PCR was run on the TCR CDR3. TCRdb itself ran the multiplex PCR reads through MiXCR, one entry per CDR3 protein. The data hold about 100,000 distinct CDR3 sequences, with about 15% observed a single time. Sequenced sample: blood. Source of these receptors: a woman aged 45-59 years with Graves' hyperthyroidism.

This clonotype was recorded many times. The gene calls are TRBV7-3 and TRBJ2-1, with 8 bases identical to TRBD2. CDR1 SGHTA and CDR2 FQGTGA come from the germline V gene. The CDR3 sequence is 12 residues long. The V gene end was trimmed by 2 bases and the J gene end by 12 bases; junction bases not matched to a gene: 3. CDR3 sequence: CASSLRSGTQFF. CDR3 sequence (DNA): TGTGCCAGCAGCTTACGTAGCGGGACGCAGTTCTTC.

In this sample, this clonotype turned up many times. The chain joins TRBV28 to TRBJ2-7; TRBD1 is a possible D gene (5 bases). Trimming pared 7 bases from V and 3 bases from J, leaving 13 bases between. The CDR3 contains 13 residues. The germline V gene has CDR1 MDHEN and CDR2 SYDVKM. CDR3 loop: CASNPPGLYEQYF. For the CDR3, the DNA is TGTGCCAGCAATCCCCCAGGGCTCTACGAGCAGTACTTC.

This clonotype was seen repeatedly, ten times or more. The chain has TRBV5-5 and TRBJ1-2, with a possible D match to TRBD1 (5 bases). The CDR3 is made up of 15 amino acids. CDR1 is SGHKS and CDR2 is YYEKEE in the germline V gene (reference sequence). V gave up 3 bases and J gave up 4 bases, with 16 bases separating them. CDR3 loop: CASSSGTQIIYGYTF. The CDR3 region has the DNA TGTGCCAGCAGCTCCGGGACCCAAATAATCTATGGCTACACCTTC.

This clonotype showed up many times. This chain joins TRBV2 and TRBJ1-2, with D possibly TRBD1 on 5 matching bases. There are 13 residues in the CDR3. Trimming stripped 5 bases from V and 6 bases from J, with 13 bases between. Germline V gene lookup returns CDR1 SNHLY and CDR2 FYNNEI. The CDR3: CASSSAGGDGYTF. The CDR3 DNA follows: TGTGCCAGCAGTTCGGCGGGGGGGGATGGCTACACCTTC.

This chain links TRBV5-1 with TRBJ1-1, with unresolved D. Germline V gene sequence: CDR1 SGHRS, CDR2 YFSETQ. The CDR3 contains 13 residues. V was clipped by 3 bases and J by 0 bases, with 6 bases between them. CDR3 in amino acids: CASSSSMNTEAFF. In nucleotides, the CDR3 is TGCGCCAGCAGCTCTTCTATGAACACTGAAGCTTTCTTT.

This clonotype has at least ten counts. The chain has TRBV12-3 or TRBV12-4 and TRBJ2-1, with D perhaps TRBD2 (6 bases). V gave up 6 bases and J gave up 10 bases, with 16 bases separating them. The CDR3 covers 13 residues. This CDR3 reads CASSTSPFWEQFF. Written as DNA, the CDR3 is TGTGCCAGCAGCACTAGCCCATTTTGGGAGCAGTTCTTC.

Only a few counts were recorded for this clonotype. This chain joins TRBV20-1 and TRBJ2-5; the D is unclear. Germline loops: CDR1 DFQATT, CDR2 SNEGSKA (reference sequence). The CDR3 is 13 residues long. The ends were cut back, 3 bases at V and 2 bases at J, with 10 bases in the middle. The CDR3 sequence is CSASSGRQETQYF. DNA of the CDR3: TGCAGTGCTAGTTCAGGCAGACAAGAGACCCAGTACTTC.

V is TRBV20-1 and J is TRBJ2-1; 14 nucleotides line up with TRBD2. Trimming cost V 6 bases and J 9 bases; bases outside gene matches: 16. This CDR3 has 17 amino acids. Germline V gene sequence: CDR1 DFQATT, CDR2 SNEGSKA (reference sequence). CDR3: CSAPGTGTSGSPFEQFF. In DNA, the CDR3 is TGCAGTGCCCCCGGGACCGGGACTAGCGGGAGCCCCTTTGAGCAGTTCTTC.

The CDR3: CASSLSSDTQYF. Written as DNA, the CDR3 is TGTGCCAGCAGCTTAAGTAGTGATACGCAGTATTTT. The chain joins TRBV7-9 to TRBJ2-3, with unresolved D. Germline CDR1 and CDR2: SEHNR and FQNEAQ (reference sequence). Trimming shortened V by 2 bases and J by 6 bases, and 6 bases separated the two germline ends. CDR3 length equals 12 residues.

This clonotype has at least ten counts. The V call is TRBV12-3 or TRBV12-4, the J call TRBJ1-1, with unresolved D. Trimming removed 1 base from V and 6 bases from J, with 3 bases in between. CDR3 length equals 11 residues. This CDR3 reads CASSLVAEAFF. CDR3 coding DNA: TGTGCCAGCAGTTTAGTCGCTGAAGCTTTCTTT.

In this sample, this clonotype turned up many times. This chain joins TRBV28 and TRBJ1-5; 8 positions match TRBD1. The length of the CDR3 is 17 residues. In germline, CDR1 is MDHEN, CDR2 SYDVKM. Trimming at V came to 6 bases and at J to 10 bases, leaving 20 bases not matched to a gene. Here the CDR3 reads CASRDRTYRDRSHPQHF. The CDR3 nucleotides are TGTGCCAGCAGAGATCGTACCTACCGGGACAGGTCTCATCCCCAGCATTTT.

This clonotype was counted only a few times. A clone one base away is much larger, so this may be a read error. The chain combines TRBV2 with TRBJ2-2; TRBD1 might be the D (6 bases). Germline V gene data show CDR1 as SNHLY and CDR2 as FYNNEI. The CDR3 totals 14 residues. CDR3: CASTTDRHAGEPFF. CDR3 nucleotides: TGTGCCAGCACCACTGACAGGCACGCCGGGGAGCCGTTTTTT.

In this sample, this clonotype turned up a few times. This chain links TRBV20-1 with TRBJ2-1, with unresolved D. Trimming cost V 6 bases and J 9 bases, with 21 bases left between them. This CDR3 is 14 amino acids long. CDR1 and CDR2 from the germline V gene are DFQATT and SNEGSKA (reference sequence). The CDR3 nucleotides are TGCAGTGCCACAACCCCGGAACTGCGTGGTGAGCAGTTCTTC. Translating it yields CSATTPELRGEQFF.

The chain couples TRBV29-1 to TRBJ2-5; TRBD1 matches at 7 bases. V dropped 2 bases and J dropped 4; count of bases not matched to a gene: 10. This CDR3 has 15 residues. Germline lookup yields CDR1 SQVTM and CDR2 ANQGSEA. DNA of the CDR3: TGCAGCGTTGAATGGGATACAGGGGACGGAGAGACCCAGTACTTC. The encoded protein is CSVEWDTGDGETQYF.

This clonotype was detected many times. The chain uses TRBV27 and TRBJ2-1, with 11 positions matching TRBD1. Germline CDR1 is MNHEY and CDR2 is SMNVEV (reference sequence). J lost 4 bases, V lost 6 bases, and 5 bases had no gene match. The length of the CDR3 is 15 residues. The CDR3, as DNA: TGTGCCAGCAGCCCCGGGACAGGGGGGTACAATGAGCAGTTCTTC. Translation: CASSPGTGGYNEQFF.

This clonotype was counted at least ten times. The J gene is TRBJ2-1, the V gene TRBV20-1; 14 bases are a match to TRBD2. Germline lookup yields CDR1 DFQATT and CDR2 SNEGSKA (reference sequence). This CDR3 region has 15 residues. The ends lost 2 bases at V and 10 bases at J; junction bases unmatched: 7. The CDR3 nucleotides are TGCAGTGCTAGATCCGGGACTAGCGGGAGTAGGGAGCAGTTCTTC. Residues: CSARSGTSGSREQFF.

The chain recombines TRBV6-1 with TRBJ2-1; 7 bases match TRBD2. Looked up from germline, CDR1 is MNHNS and CDR2 is SASEGT. The CDR3 is 15 residues long. J lost 10 bases, V lost 3 bases, and 12 bases had no gene match. CDR3 amino acids: CASSDNAGDVGEQFF. Here the CDR3 DNA reads TGTGCCAGCAGTGATAATGCGGGAGATGTGGGCGAGCAGTTCTTC.

Regarding this clonotype: The junction does not match germline at one end; this may be a read error. CDR3: CASSNLGTANIGELFF. Written as DNA, the CDR3 is TGTGCCAGTAGTAATCTTGGGACAGCGAACATCGGGGAGCTGTTTTTT. The rearrangement links TRBV19 to TRBJ2-2, with 7 bases lining up with TRBD1. There are 16 residues in the CDR3. Germline assignment: CDR1 LNHDA and CDR2 SQIVND (reference sequence).

This clonotype was observed at least ten times. This chain uses TRBV29-1 with TRBJ2-1; D remains ambiguous. This CDR3 has 15 residues. Between the trimmed V and J ends, which lost 4 bases and 1 base, there was a span of 14 bases. Germline CDR1 reads SQVTM; CDR2 reads ANQGSEA. CDR3 residues: CSVAPDSSSYNEQFF. Here the CDR3 DNA reads TGCAGCGTTGCCCCTGACTCCTCTTCCTACAATGAGCAGTTCTTC.

The chain joins TRBV9 to TRBJ1-1, with D possibly being TRBD1 (5 bases). Germline CDR1 is SGDLS and CDR2 is YYNGEE. CDR3 length equals 14 residues. The V end lost 3 bases, the J end lost 4 bases, and 13 bases lay between the germline ends. CDR3 in DNA: TGTGCCAGCAGCGACCCATCGACAGTCACTGAAGCTTTCTTT. Protein sequence: CASSDPSTVTEAFF.

This clonotype was detected ten times or more. V usage is TRBV7-8 and J usage is TRBJ2-1; unclear D gene. The CDR3 consists of 15 residues. The ends were cut back, 3 bases at V and 5 bases at J, with 14 bases in the middle. Germline values: CDR1 SGHVS, CDR2 FQNEAQ. The CDR3 sequence is CASSFGRPPNNEQFF. CDR3 coding DNA: TGTGCCAGCAGCTTTGGCAGGCCGCCCAACAATGAGCAGTTCTTC.